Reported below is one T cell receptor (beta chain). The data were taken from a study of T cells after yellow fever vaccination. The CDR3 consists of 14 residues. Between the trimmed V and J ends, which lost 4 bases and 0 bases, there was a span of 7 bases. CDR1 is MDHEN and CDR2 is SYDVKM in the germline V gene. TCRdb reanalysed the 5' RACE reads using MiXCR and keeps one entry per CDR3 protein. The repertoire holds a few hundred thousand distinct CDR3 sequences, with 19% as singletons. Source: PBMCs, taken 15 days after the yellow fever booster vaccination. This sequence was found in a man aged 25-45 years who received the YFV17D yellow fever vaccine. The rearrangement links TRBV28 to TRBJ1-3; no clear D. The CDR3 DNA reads TGTGCCAGCAGTTACGTCAGCTCTGGAAACACCATATATTTT. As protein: CASSYVSSGNTIYF.